Listed here are 22 T cell receptor beta chains from one sample, sequenced in a study of blood T cell repertoires in COVID-19. Clones were sequenced by immunoSEQ multiplex PCR, and TCRdb holds only the in-frame ones, with some missing. The data hold roughly 350,000 clones, with roughly 90% observed a single time. The sample taken for sequencing was peripheral blood. These receptors were collected from a woman aged 65 to 85 with COVID-19, enrolled during active disease.

For the CDR3, the DNA is TGTGCCAGTAGCTTAGACAGGGTCGAGCAGTTCTTC. Translating it yields CASSLDRVEQFF. This chain connects TRBV19 to TRBJ2-1; 7 nucleotides line up with TRBD1. The CDR3 is 12 amino acids. V was pared by 6 bases and J by 10 bases, with 6 bases of the junction left unmatched. CDR1 LNHDA and CDR2 SQIVND come from the germline V gene (reference sequence).

The V and J genes are TRBV7-3 and TRBJ2-5, with D maybe TRBD2 (5 bases). Deletions cut 5 bases from V and 4 bases from J, with 14 bases between. The CDR3 has 14 residues. Germline assignment: CDR1 SGHTA and CDR2 FQGTGA. CDR3 bases: TGTGCCAGCAGCCTCCGGCCTGAGGGAGAGACCCAGTACTTC. Protein product: CASSLRPEGETQYF.

This rearrangement joins TRBV12-3 or TRBV12-4 to TRBJ2-1, with 7 bases aligning to TRBD1. This CDR3 has 12 residues. With 6 bases clipped from V and 7 bases from J, the junction kept 3 bases outside the gene matches. Here the CDR3 reads CASRETGNEQFF. The CDR3 nucleotides read TGTGCCAGCAGGGAGACAGGGAATGAGCAGTTCTTC.

The rearrangement joins TRBV4-1 to TRBJ1-3; D is uncertain. Germline V gives CDR1 MGHRA, CDR2 YSYEKL. Between the trimmed V and J ends, which lost 4 bases and 2 bases, there was a span of 9 bases. This CDR3 is built from 14 residues. The CDR3 DNA sequence: TGCGCCAGCAGCCCCTCGTCGGCTGGAAACACCATATATTTT. Translation: CASSPSSAGNTIYF.

The genes are TRBV2 and TRBJ1-1, with D possibly matching TRBD1 (6 bases). V was pared by 1 base and J by 3 bases, with 12 bases between. Germline CDR1 reads SNHLY; CDR2 reads FYNNEI. The CDR3 extends over 15 amino acids. Written as DNA, the CDR3 is TGTGCCAGCAGTGAAGAGGGGGGGGGACACACTGAAGCTTTCTTT. This sequence encodes CASSEEGGGHTEAFF.

The chain employs TRBV6-2 or TRBV6-3 and TRBJ2-5; a possible D gene is TRBD2 (5 bases). Germline V gives CDR1 MNHEY, CDR2 SVGEGT. This CDR3 is 15 amino acids long. V was cut by 4 bases and J by 2 bases, with 14 bases left in between. Written as DNA, the CDR3 is TGTGCCAGCAGTTCTGTAGGACTCCTACAAGAGACCCAGTACTTC. The encoded protein is CASSSVGLLQETQYF.

The J gene is TRBJ2-1, the V gene TRBV20-1; D is ambiguous. CDR3 length: 10 amino acids. The germline V gene encodes CDR1 DFQATT and CDR2 SNEGSKA (reference sequence). The germline V and J ends were trimmed by 6 bases and 10 bases, with 10 bases remaining between them. The CDR3 loop reads CSASVGEQFF. Written as DNA, the CDR3 is TGCAGTGCCTCGGTGGGCGAGCAGTTCTTC.

The V call is TRBV5-1, the J call TRBJ2-1; 7 bases fit TRBD1. Trimming cost V 4 bases and J 6 bases; bases outside gene matches: 10. Germline V gives CDR1 SGHRS, CDR2 YFSETQ. The CDR3 runs to 15 residues. CDR3 sequence (DNA): TGCGCCAGCAGCGCAAGAACAGGGGCGGGCAATGAGCAGTTCTTC. Translating gives CASSARTGAGNEQFF.

V is TRBV5-1 and J is TRBJ2-2, with D perhaps matching TRBD1 (5 bases). The CDR3 totals 15 residues. V was clipped by 3 bases and J by 0 bases, with 9 bases between them. Germline V gives CDR1 SGHRS, CDR2 YFSETQ. The CDR3 here is CASSYAQANTGELFF. The CDR3 region has the DNA TGCGCCAGCAGCTACGCACAGGCGAACACCGGGGAGCTGTTTTTT.

The rearrangement joins TRBV19 to TRBJ2-2; 8 nucleotides align to TRBD2. V lost 7 bases and J lost 4; bases outside the gene matches: 11. CDR3 size: 16 residues. Germline V gene lookup returns CDR1 LNHDA and CDR2 SQIVND (reference sequence). The CDR3 loop reads CASTSWGLGGTGELFF. The CDR3 bases are TGTGCCAGTACCTCCTGGGGACTAGGAGGCACCGGGGAGCTGTTTTTT.

Regarding this clone: This specimen includes other DNA sequences encoding the same CDR3. The J gene is TRBJ1-5, the V gene TRBV5-6; TRBD1 matches 9 bases. The trim removed 3 bases at V and 4 bases at J, leaving 2 bases unmatched. The length of the CDR3 is 14 residues. Germline V lookup: CDR1 SGHDT, CDR2 YYEEEE. In nucleotides, the CDR3 is TGTGCCAGCAGCTGGGGACAGGGAAATCAGCCCCAGCATTTT. Its protein is CASSWGQGNQPQHF.

The V and J genes are TRBV18 and TRBJ2-1; 8 positions agree with TRBD2. The germline V gene has CDR1 KGHSH and CDR2 LQKENI. This CDR3 has 15 amino acids. J was trimmed by 8 bases and V by 6 bases; bases with no gene match: 12. The CDR3 DNA is TGTGCCAGCTCGCCCCGGGGGGGGGCAACGGATGAGCAGTTCTTC. It is translated as CASSPRGGATDEQFF. The complete variable domain, with remaining parts taken from reference TRBV18 and TRBJ2-1, reads NAGVMQNPRHLVRRRGQEARLRCSPMKGHSHVYWYRQLPEEGLKFMVYLQKENIIDESGMPKERFSAEFPKEGPSILRIQQVVRGDSAAYFCASSPRGGATDEQFFGPGTRLTVL.

The chain joins TRBV5-4 to TRBJ1-2, with TRBD1 matching 9 bases. The trim removed 4 bases at V and 7 bases at J, leaving 8 bases unmatched. Looked up from germline, CDR1 is SGHNT and CDR2 is YYREEE (reference sequence). The CDR3 contains 14 residues. The CDR3 here is CASSPGTGIFGYTF. The CDR3 DNA is TGTGCCAGCAGCCCCGGGACAGGGATCTTTGGCTACACCTTC. The variable domain in full, with the rest retrieved from reference TRBV5-4 and TRBJ1-2, is ETGVTQSPTHLIKTRGQQVTLRCSSQSGHNTVSWYQQALGQGPQFIFQYYREEENGRGNFPPRFSGLQFPNYSSELNVNALELDDSALYLCASSPGTGIFGYTFGSGTRLTVV.

As to this clone: In the same sample, other DNA sequences code for this CDR3. The chain couples TRBV4-1 to TRBJ1-5; D ambiguous. Germline-derived CDR1 and CDR2 are MGHRA and YSYEKL. CDR3 length: 13 residues. V was pared by 1 base and J by 6 bases, with 7 bases between. The CDR3 loop reads CASSQGAGQPQHF. The CDR3, as DNA: TGCGCCAGCAGCCAAGGAGCGGGTCAGCCCCAGCATTTT.

This clone was picked up one time. This chain links TRBV5-1 with TRBJ1-1; D not certain. Per germline, CDR1 SGHRS and CDR2 YFSETQ. V was pared by 4 bases and J by 1 base, with 11 bases between. This CDR3 region has 14 residues. CDR3 amino acids: CASSRGLPNTEAFF. The CDR3 region has the DNA TGCGCCAGCAGCCGCGGGCTGCCGAACACTGAAGCTTTCTTT.

With respect to this clone: This same CDR3 is encoded by further DNA sequences in the sample. V and J are TRBV27 and TRBJ2-7, with TRBD2 as a possible D gene (5 bases). Germline-derived CDR1 and CDR2 are MNHEY and SMNVEV (reference sequence). CDR3 length: 13 residues. The ends were cut back, 2 bases at V and 1 base at J, with 6 bases in the middle. CDR3 loop: CASSLSGSYEQYF. The CDR3 region has the DNA TGTGCCAGCAGTTTAAGCGGATCCTACGAGCAGTACTTC.

This clone was seen a single time. The chain carries TRBV7-9 and TRBJ2-1; TRBD2 matches 10 bases. The V segment lost 5 bases and the J segment 4 bases; nucleotides outside the gene matches: 5. Germline-derived CDR1 and CDR2 are SEHNR and FQNEAQ (reference sequence). This CDR3 contains 15 residues. CDR3 sequence reads: CASSQGAGGYNEQFF. Here the CDR3 DNA reads TGTGCCAGCAGCCAGGGAGCGGGGGGGTACAATGAGCAGTTCTTC. The whole variable domain, filled in from reference TRBV7-9 and TRBJ2-1, reads DTGVSQNPRHKITKRGQNVTFRCDPISEHNRLYWYRQTLGQGPEFLTYFQNEAQLEKSRLLSDRFSAERPKGSFSTLEIQRTEQGDSAMYLCASSQGAGGYNEQFFGPGTRLTVL.

The gene calls are TRBV27 and TRBJ1-5; D gene ambiguous. V was cut by 3 bases and J by 5 bases, with 8 bases left in between. Germline values: CDR1 MNHEY, CDR2 SMNVEV (reference sequence). This CDR3 contains 13 residues. The CDR3 spells CASSLTQDQPQHF. CDR3 DNA: TGTGCCAGCAGTTTGACGCAGGATCAGCCCCAGCATTTT.

The V call is TRBV10-3, the J call TRBJ1-1; unclear D gene. Germline-derived CDR1 and CDR2 are ENHRY and SYGVKD. Trimming cost V 8 bases and J 2 bases, with 15 bases left between them. This CDR3 comprises 14 residues. CDR3 region: CAIAGRESNTEAFF. CDR3 DNA sequence: TGTGCCATCGCGGGGAGGGAATCAAACACTGAAGCTTTCTTT.

J is TRBJ1-3 and V is TRBV24-1; perhaps TRBD1 as D (5 bases). CDR3 length: 20 residues. Germline CDR1 reads KGHDR; CDR2 reads SFDVKD. Trimming took off 1 base at V and 0 bases at J, with 21 bases between the two ends. The CDR3 DNA sequence: TGTGCCACCAGTGATTTACTCAATGGGGCGAGTGAAGACTCTGGAAACACCATATATTTT. Translated, it gives CATSDLLNGASEDSGNTIYF.

The chain recombines TRBV14 with TRBJ1-2, with 8 positions matching TRBD1. CDR3 length equals 13 residues. In germline, CDR1 is SGHDN, CDR2 FVKESK. V gave up 2 bases and J gave up 7 bases; unmatched junction bases: 3. CDR3 region: CASSQQGASGYTF. The CDR3 DNA reads TGTGCCAGCAGCCAACAGGGGGCCTCTGGCTACACCTTC. The variable domain in full, completed from reference TRBV14 and TRBJ1-2, reads EAGVTQFPSHSVIEKGQTVTLRCDPISGHDNLYWYRRVMGKEIKFLLHFVKESKQDESGMPNNRFLAERTGGTYSTLKVQPAELEDSGVYFCASSQQGASGYTFGSGTRLTVV.

The chain carries TRBV6-2 or TRBV6-3 and TRBJ1-2; D gene ambiguous. CDR1 and CDR2 from the germline V gene are MNHEY and SVGEGT. CDR3 length equals 14 residues. The V and J ends lost 3 bases and 3 bases respectively, with 11 bases between them. CDR3 nucleotides: TGTGCCAGCAGTTATTCCCAGGACTACTATGGCTACACCTTC. It translates to CASSYSQDYYGYTF.